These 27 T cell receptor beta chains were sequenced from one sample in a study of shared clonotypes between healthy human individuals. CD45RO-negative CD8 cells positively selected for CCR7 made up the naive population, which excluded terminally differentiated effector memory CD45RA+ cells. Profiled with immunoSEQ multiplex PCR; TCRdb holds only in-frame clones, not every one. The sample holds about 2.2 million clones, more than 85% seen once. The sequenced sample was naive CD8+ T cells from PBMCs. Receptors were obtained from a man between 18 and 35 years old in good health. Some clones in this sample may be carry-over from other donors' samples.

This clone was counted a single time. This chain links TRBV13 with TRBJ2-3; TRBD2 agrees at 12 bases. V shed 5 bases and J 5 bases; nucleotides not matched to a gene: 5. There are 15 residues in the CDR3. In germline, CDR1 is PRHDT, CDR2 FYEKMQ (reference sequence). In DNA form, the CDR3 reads TGTGCCAGCAGCAAGACTAGCGGGAGTCTAGATACGCAGTATTTT. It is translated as CASSKTSGSLDTQYF.

CDR3: CASSLSVGSEQFF. In DNA form, the CDR3 reads TGTGCCAGCAGCTTAAGTGTGGGTAGTGAGCAGTTCTTC. The chain carries TRBV7-9 and TRBJ2-1; D gene unclear. Trimming left V 2 bases short and J 9 bases short, with 11 bases between. The CDR3 covers 13 residues. Germline V gene sequence: CDR1 SEHNR, CDR2 FQNEAQ (reference sequence).

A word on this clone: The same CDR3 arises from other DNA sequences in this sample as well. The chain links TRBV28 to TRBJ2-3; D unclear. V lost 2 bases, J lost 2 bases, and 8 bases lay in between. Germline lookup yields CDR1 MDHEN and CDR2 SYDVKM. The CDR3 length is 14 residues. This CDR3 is CASSLTQLTDTQYF. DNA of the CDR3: TGTGCCAGCAGTTTAACACAGCTCACAGATACGCAGTATTTT.

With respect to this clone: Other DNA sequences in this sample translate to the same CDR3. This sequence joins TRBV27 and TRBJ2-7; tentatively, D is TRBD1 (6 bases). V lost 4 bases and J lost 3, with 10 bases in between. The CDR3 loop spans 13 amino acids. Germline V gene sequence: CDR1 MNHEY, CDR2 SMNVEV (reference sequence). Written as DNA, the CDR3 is TGTGCCAGCAGTTGGGGGCTACACTACGAGCAGTACTTC. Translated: CASSWGLHYEQYF.

CDR3 sequence (DNA): TGTGCCAGCAGCCAGCCGCGGGTTGCAACTAATGAAAAACTGTTTTTT. Its protein product is CASSQPRVATNEKLFF. V and J are TRBV11-2 and TRBJ1-4; D unclear. Between the trimmed V and J ends, which lost 5 bases and 0 bases, there was a span of 13 bases. CDR3 length equals 16 residues. Germline V gene lookup returns CDR1 SGHAT and CDR2 FQNNGV. The whole variable domain, remainder taken from reference TRBV11-2 and TRBJ1-4, is EAGVAQSPRYKIIEKRQSVAFWCNPISGHATLYWYQQILGQGPKLLIQFQNNGVVDDSQLPKDRFSAERLKGVDSTLKIQPAKLEDSAVYLCASSQPRVATNEKLFFGSGTQLSVL.

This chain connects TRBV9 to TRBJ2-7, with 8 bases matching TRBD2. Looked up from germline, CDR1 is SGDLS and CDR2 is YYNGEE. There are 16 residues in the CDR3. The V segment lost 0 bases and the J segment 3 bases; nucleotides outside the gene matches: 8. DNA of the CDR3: TGTGCCAGCAGCGTAGCTCGGGCGGGAGGCCTCTACGAGCAGTACTTC. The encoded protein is CASSVARAGGLYEQYF.

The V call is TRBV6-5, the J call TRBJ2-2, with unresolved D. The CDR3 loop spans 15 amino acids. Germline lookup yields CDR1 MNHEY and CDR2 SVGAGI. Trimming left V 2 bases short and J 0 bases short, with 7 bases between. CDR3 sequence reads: CASSYGYSNTGELFF. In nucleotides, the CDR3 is TGTGCCAGCAGTTACGGGTATTCGAACACCGGGGAGCTGTTTTTT.

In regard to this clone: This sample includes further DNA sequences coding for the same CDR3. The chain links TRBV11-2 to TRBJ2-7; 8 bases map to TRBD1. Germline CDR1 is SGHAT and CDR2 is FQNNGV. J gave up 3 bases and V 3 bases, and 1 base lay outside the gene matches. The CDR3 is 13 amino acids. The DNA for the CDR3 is TGTGCCAGCAGCTTGGGACAGGACTACGAGCAGTACTTC. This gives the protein CASSLGQDYEQYF. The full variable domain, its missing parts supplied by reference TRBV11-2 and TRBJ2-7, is EAGVAQSPRYKIIEKRQSVAFWCNPISGHATLYWYQQILGQGPKLLIQFQNNGVVDDSQLPKDRFSAERLKGVDSTLKIQPAKLEDSAVYLCASSLGQDYEQYFGPGTRLTVT.

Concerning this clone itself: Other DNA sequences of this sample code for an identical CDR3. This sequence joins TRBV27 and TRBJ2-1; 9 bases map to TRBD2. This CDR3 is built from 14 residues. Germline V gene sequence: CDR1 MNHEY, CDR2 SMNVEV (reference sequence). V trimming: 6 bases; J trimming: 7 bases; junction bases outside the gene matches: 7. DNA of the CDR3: TGTGCCAGCAGCCTTGGACTAGCGATGAATGAGCAGTTCTTC. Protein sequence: CASSLGLAMNEQFF.

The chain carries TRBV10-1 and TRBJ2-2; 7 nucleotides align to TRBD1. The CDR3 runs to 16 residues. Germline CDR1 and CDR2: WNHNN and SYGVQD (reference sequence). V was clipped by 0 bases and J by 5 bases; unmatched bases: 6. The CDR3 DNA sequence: TGCGCCAGCAGTGAGTCTTGGGGGACAGAGACCGGGGAGCTGTTTTTT. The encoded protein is CASSESWGTETGELFF.

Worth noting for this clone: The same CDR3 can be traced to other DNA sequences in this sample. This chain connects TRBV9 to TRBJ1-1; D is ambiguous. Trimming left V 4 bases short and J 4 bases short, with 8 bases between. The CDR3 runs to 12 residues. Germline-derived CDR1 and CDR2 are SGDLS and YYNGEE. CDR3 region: CASSSGVTEAFF. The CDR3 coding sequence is TGTGCCAGCAGCTCCGGGGTCACTGAAGCTTTCTTT.

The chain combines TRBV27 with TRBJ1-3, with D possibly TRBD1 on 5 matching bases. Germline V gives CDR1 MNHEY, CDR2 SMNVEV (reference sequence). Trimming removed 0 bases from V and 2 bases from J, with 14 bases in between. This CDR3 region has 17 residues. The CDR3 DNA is TGTGCCAGCAGTTTATCAGTCCAGGGTCTCGCTGGAAACACCATATATTTT. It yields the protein CASSLSVQGLAGNTIYF.

The CDR3 DNA sequence: TGCGCCAGCAAGGAGACCGGGGAGCTGTTTTTT. This sequence encodes CASKETGELFF. V usage is TRBV5-1 and J usage is TRBJ2-2; no definite D call. In germline, CDR1 is SGHRS, CDR2 YFSETQ. V was cut by 6 bases and J by 5 bases, with 5 bases left in between. The CDR3 is 11 residues long.

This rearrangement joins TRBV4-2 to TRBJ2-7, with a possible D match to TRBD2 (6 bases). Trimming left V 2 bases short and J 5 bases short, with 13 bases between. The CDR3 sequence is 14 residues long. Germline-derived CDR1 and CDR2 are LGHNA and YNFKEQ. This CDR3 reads CASSQPGVPHEQYF. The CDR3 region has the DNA TGTGCCAGCAGCCAACCGGGAGTCCCCCACGAGCAGTACTTC.

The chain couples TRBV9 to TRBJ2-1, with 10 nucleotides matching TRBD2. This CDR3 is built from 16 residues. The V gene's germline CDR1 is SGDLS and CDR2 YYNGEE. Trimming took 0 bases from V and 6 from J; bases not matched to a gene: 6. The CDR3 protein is CASSVVPSGSFNEQFF. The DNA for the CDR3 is TGTGCCAGCAGCGTAGTTCCTAGCGGGAGTTTCAATGAGCAGTTCTTC.

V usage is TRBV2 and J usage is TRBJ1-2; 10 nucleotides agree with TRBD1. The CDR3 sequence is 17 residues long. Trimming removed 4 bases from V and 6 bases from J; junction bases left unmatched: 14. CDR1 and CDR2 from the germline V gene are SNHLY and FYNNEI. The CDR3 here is CASSAATGGTLLDGYTF. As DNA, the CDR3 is TGTGCCAGCAGTGCGGCGACAGGGGGCACCCTGTTAGATGGCTACACCTTC.

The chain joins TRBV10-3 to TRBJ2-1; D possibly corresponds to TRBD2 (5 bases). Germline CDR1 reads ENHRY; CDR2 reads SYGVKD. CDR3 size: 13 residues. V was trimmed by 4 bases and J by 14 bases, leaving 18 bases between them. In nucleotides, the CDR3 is TGTGCCATCAGTGTTGGGTCCAACCTCGGGGAGTTCTTC. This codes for CAISVGSNLGEFF.

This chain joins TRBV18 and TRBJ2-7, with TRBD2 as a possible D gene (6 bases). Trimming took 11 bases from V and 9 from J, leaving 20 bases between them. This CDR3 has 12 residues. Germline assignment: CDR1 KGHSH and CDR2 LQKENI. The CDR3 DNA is TGTGCCCCAAACCAGTGGAGGGCCCGGCAGTACTTC. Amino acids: CAPNQWRARQYF.

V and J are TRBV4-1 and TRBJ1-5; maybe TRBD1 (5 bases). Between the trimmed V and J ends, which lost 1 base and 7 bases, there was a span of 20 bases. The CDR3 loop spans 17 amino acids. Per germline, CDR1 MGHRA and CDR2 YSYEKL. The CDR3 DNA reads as TGCGCCAGCAGCCAAGGCCCCACGGGGGAGGTCAAACAGCCCCAGCATTTT. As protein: CASSQGPTGEVKQPQHF.

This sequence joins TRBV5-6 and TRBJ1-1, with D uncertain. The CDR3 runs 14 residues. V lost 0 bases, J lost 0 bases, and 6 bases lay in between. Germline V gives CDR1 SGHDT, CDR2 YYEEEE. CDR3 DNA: TGTGCCAGCAGCTTGGCGGTCCTGAACACTGAAGCTTTCTTT. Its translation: CASSLAVLNTEAFF.

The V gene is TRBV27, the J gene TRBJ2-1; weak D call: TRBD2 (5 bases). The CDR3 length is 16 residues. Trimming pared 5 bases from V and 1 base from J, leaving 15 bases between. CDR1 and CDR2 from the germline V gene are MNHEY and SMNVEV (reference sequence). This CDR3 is CASSMLGGLSYNEQFF. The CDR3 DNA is TGTGCCAGCAGTATGCTGGGCGGGCTATCCTACAATGAGCAGTTCTTC.

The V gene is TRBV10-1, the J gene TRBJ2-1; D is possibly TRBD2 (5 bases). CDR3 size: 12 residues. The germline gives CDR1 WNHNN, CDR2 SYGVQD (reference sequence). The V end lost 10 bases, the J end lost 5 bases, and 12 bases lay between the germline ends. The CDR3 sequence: CATMAEDNEQFF. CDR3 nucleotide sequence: TGCGCCACAATGGCGGAGGACAATGAGCAGTTCTTC.

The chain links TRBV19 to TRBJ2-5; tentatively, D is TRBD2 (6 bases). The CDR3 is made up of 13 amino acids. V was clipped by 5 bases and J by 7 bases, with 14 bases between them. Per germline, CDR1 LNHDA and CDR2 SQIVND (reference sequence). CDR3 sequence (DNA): TGTGCCAGTAGTGGGGGTTGGGGAGGGACCCAGTACTTC. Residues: CASSGGWGGTQYF.

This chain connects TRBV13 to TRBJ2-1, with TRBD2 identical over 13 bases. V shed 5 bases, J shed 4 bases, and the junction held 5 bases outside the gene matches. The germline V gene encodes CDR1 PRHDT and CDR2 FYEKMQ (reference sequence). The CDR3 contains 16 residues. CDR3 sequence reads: CASSHRTSGRYNEQFF. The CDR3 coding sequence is TGTGCCAGCAGCCATAGGACTAGCGGGAGATACAATGAGCAGTTCTTC. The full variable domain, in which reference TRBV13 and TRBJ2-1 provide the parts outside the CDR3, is AAGVIQSPRHLIKEKRETATLKCYPIPRHDTVYWYQQGPGQDPQFLISFYEKMQSDKGSIPDRFSAQQFSDYHSELNMSSLELGDSALYFCASSHRTSGRYNEQFFGPGTRLTVL.

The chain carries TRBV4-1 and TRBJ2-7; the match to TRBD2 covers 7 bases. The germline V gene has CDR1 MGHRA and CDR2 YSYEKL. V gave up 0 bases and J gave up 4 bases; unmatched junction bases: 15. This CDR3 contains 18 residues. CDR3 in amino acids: CASSQDRRRLAAPYEQYF. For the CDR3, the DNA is TGCGCCAGCAGCCAAGATCGCAGAAGGCTAGCGGCCCCTTACGAGCAGTACTTC.

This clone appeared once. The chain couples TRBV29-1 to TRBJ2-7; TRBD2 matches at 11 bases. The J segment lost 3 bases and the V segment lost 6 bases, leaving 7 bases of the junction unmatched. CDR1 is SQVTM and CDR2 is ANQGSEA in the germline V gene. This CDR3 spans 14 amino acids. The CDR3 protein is CSVFSGRAGYEQYF. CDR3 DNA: TGCAGCGTATTTAGCGGGAGGGCCGGCTACGAGCAGTACTTC.

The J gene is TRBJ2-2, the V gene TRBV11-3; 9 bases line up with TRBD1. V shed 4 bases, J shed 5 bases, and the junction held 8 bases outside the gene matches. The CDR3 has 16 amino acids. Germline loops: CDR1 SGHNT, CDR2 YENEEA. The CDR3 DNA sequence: TGTGCCAGCAGCTACGGACAGGGGATTTCTACCGGGGAGCTGTTTTTT. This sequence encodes CASSYGQGISTGELFF.